A single T cell receptor beta chain is shown here with its context. What this receptor recognizes is not known. No base quality values were provided; no much bigger clone lies one nucleotide off. TCRbeta CDR3 regions were amplified from genomic DNA by means of the immunoSEQ Assay, a bias-controlled multiplex PCR. The paper's processing steps were these. The number of nucleated cells in each sample was estimated by amplification of reference gene primers within the assay. To quantify the absolute abundance of each unique TCRbeta CDR3 rearrangement, sequence reads were collapsed and filtered. For each sample, productive Simpson clonality was calculated as the square root of Simpson's diversity index across productive rearrangements. Not all clones reach the TCRdb copy of this immuneACCESS table, which keeps in-frame sequences only. Checked studies attribute under half of the gap to unresolved V genes and leave the rest unexplained. That table supplies the V and J calls and clone size; D and trimming were determined from the DNA. The sample profile shows around 450,000 clones; 87% of them were found once. The top ten constitute 0.7% of the sample.

There are 15 amino acids in the CDR3, from cysteine to phenylalanine inclusive. Only the CDR3 DNA stays, 45 bases, in frame from base 1. Looking up the germline V gene yields CDR1 SGHTA and CDR2 FQGNSA. V is clipped by 3 bases and J by 3 bases, and the sequence between their germline boundaries is 14 bases long. Enrolling through a virtual design, the prospective study's participants ranged in age from roughly 18 to 95 years and lived across 24 United States geographic areas. In the prospective study, participants were assigned to cohorts based on the clinical history participants reported in a screening survey and a study questionnaire. ImmuneRACE Cohort 3 recovered participants were defined by two consecutive negative NP/OP PCR tests, healthcare professional clearance, or symptom resolution. Each participant in the prospective study had whole blood, serum and a nasopharyngeal or oropharyngeal swab collected by mobile phlebotomists. Over a roughly 2-month period, participants in the prospective study had the option of providing additional blood draws and questionnaires. Prospective study blood samples were shipped either frozen or at room temperature before DNA extraction.

The data are from a study of blood T cell repertoires in COVID-19 (dated by TCRdb to 2020 to 2021). About the study as a whole: Samples from collaborators originated in the United States, Italy and Spain and spanned both the acute and convalescent phases of COVID-19. The sample metadata nearly always contained a de-identified subject ID, COVID-19 status, age in years and sex. Samples were obtained from the ongoing ImmuneRACE study (first 160 participants) and from about 1,300 subjects provided by 6 global collaborators. The repertoires were released in a freely available public database intended as a resource for research on the immune response to SARS-CoV-2. The dataset comprised deeply sampled blood TCRbeta repertoires from subjects exposed to, actively infected with, or recovered from COVID-19. The prospective study material was composed of cDNA or gDNA derived from T cells, B-cell-depleted T cells, or PBMCs. Where available, HLA class I and class II types were taken from metadata supplied by the sample provider and were not determined by assay-based typing.

Overall results and qualifications from the work: Clinical and demographic metadata were provided uncurated, with the amount varying by source and participant.

The clonotype comes from a woman in her late teens or twenties who had recovered from COVID-19. The sample comprised PBMCs or T cells enriched from blood (not recorded which). The chain is made from TRBV7-2 and TRBJ1-1; tentative D gene TRBD1, with 5 bases matching. DNA sequence: TGTGCCAGCAGCTTTATCCAGGGTGGGGACACTGAAGCTTTCTTT. Its amino acids are CASSFIQGGDTEAFF.